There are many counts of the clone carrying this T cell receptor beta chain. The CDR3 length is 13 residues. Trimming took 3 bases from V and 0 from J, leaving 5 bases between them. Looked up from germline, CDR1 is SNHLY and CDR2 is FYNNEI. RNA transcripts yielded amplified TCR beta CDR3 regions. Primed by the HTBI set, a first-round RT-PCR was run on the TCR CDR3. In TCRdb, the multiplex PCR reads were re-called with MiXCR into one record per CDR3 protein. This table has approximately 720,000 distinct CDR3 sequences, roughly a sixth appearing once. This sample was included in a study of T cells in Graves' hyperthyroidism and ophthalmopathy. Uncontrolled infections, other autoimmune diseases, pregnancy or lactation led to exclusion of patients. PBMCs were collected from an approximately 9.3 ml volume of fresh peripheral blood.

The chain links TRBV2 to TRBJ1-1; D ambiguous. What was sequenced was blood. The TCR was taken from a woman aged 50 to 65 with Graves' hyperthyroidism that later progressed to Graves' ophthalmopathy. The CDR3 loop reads CASSDTLNTEAFF. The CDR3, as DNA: TGTGCCAGCAGTGACACTTTGAACACTGAAGCTTTCTTT.